This T cell receptor (beta chain) was profiled in a study of cytomegalovirus exposure and HLA in healthy donors (dated by TCRdb to 2016 to 2017). For the wider study: According to an earlier analysis of 550 to 750 of the donors, roughly 180 million T cells yielded 90 million to 130 million unique TCR beta sequences and less than 300 Gb of sequence data. Across under 500 genotyped donors of the cohort, an average of roughly 230,000 unique TCR beta nucleotide sequences per donor were sequenced, and around 19% of those sequences were non-productive. The study was designed to test whether signatures of past pathogen exposure could be identified by cataloging public T cell receptors. A later genetic analysis used genome-wide SNP genotypes for about 65% of the 666 donors, treating that subset as a discovery cohort. Donor age, sex, ethnicity and CMV serostatus were compiled together with the repertoire data. The number of donors typed differed by locus, with roughly 620-630 for A, B, C, DRB1 and DQB1, around 520 for DQA1, over 600 for DPA1, and some 440 for DPB1. High-throughput TCR immunosequencing, statistical association of individual TCRs with disease status, and machine learning were combined to predict cytomegalovirus infection status. The study used immunosequencing to profile the T cell repertoires of around 600 subjects and linked those repertoires to cytomegalovirus serostatus. Besides the first cohort of some 670 subjects, a separate validation cohort made up of over 95 different subjects was used. The genetic ancestry cluster associated with self-reported Caucasian donors included over 80% of the 300 to 400 genotyped donors. All discovery cohort repertoires had been generated on a single sequencing platform. HLA typing included class I and class II loci at four-digit resolution. A later analysis re-analyzed previously published TCR beta repertoires from 650 to 800 donors and added high-resolution HLA genotyping to study TCR occurrence patterns. An earlier analysis of 587 of the donors used high-throughput TCR beta sequencing to judge whether each TCR beta V gene segment behaved as functional or pseudogenic. An early release covering 550 to 700 HLA-typed donors comprised around 300 gigabases of sequencing data and roughly 85 million unique TCR sequences. A handful of DR-DQ haplotypes were handled as single units for association and clustering because linkage in the cohort was strong. Rather than drawing on any new phenotypic data, the later analysis identified candidate immune exposures from TCR beta sequences and the way those sequences occurred across donors. Study-wide conclusions, independent of this receptor: Presence/absence analyses assumed roughly uniform sequencing depth across donors, an assumption that may not hold. In a later analysis, HLA-associated TCR beta chains were found to be more clonally expanded and to have lower generation probabilities than equally common non-associated chains. Roughly 15 rarely observed V segments, including chromosome 9 orphons, were excluded from the earlier analysis of just under 600 of the donors because counts were too low. In the study, approximately 160 TCR beta chains were listed as associated with cytomegalovirus. A further reported finding was that TCR beta sequences accurately predicted the HLA-A and HLA-B alleles for most subjects in the first cohort. In an earlier analysis of roughly 500 of the donors, most TCR beta V segments appeared in productive rearrangements about 87% or about 30% of the time, broadly matching IMGT annotations. In a later genetic analysis, fewer N-insertions in productive TCRs were reported among donors in an Asian-associated ancestry cluster than the roughly 700-donor mean. The authors suggested that the approach could potentially be extended to other disease states and immunological phenotypes. Only TCR beta chains were sequenced in this cohort, and the absence of alpha or paired-chain data limited detectable features. Because HLA typing was unavailable for some donors at each locus, only the typed subset was used in association tests. The only immune exposure information available for the cohort was CMV serostatus. In a later analysis, the rate of TCR association differed among HLA loci, with DRB1 alleles having the most associated TCRs and HLA-C alleles having the fewest. The classifier was reported to diagnose cytomegalovirus status with high specificity and sensitivity in both the original and validation cohorts. In a later analysis, most CMV-associated TCR beta chains were found to appear HLA-restricted, with HLA associations seemingly driven largely by CMV exposure. A few of the identified cytomegalovirus-associated TCR beta chains were confirmed in vitro to be specific for cytomegalovirus antigens. Several of the top co-occurrence clusters appeared to be linked to parvovirus B19, influenza, CMV and Epstein-Barr virus, according to a later analysis. A cluster of highly shared sequence variants was judged likely to represent a technical artifact of the sequencing pipeline. Most TCR sequences were observed very rarely across donors, whereas some public TCRs were present in many individuals. A later genetic analysis associated a missense DCLRE1C variant with V-gene and J-gene trimming of TCR beta chains, and an independent cohort replicated the association. Strong co-occurrence of HLA alleles, especially DR and DQ, made assigning TCR associations to individual alleles difficult. Correlated functional status among segregating V segments might reflect linkage disequilibrium, but an unknown experimental factor could not be ruled out. Specific HLA alleles were associated with some 15,000 TCR beta sequences at a false discovery rate of 0.05 in a later analysis. Because the 87-base-pair reads could not distinguish some IMGT-functional V segments, including TRBV6-2 and TRBV6-3, those segments were excluded.

In total, 666 healthy bone marrow donors made up the cohort. Cohort members were all nominally healthy when sampled, although unrecorded immune exposures were likely present. The donor tested CMV seropositive, placing the donor among the 289 seropositive members of the cohort. Every donor gave a peripheral blood sample, and the peripheral blood mononuclear cells from that sample were used for TCR beta sequencing. The Qiagen DNeasy Blood Extraction Kit was used to extract genomic DNA from the blood cell samples. Only a few counts were recorded for this clone. The specificity of this receptor is unknown. Base qualities are not at hand, and no much larger clone is one base apart. Based on the germline V gene, the CDR1 and CDR2 sequences are SQVTM and ANQGSEA. The junction shows trimming of 4 bases on V and 6 bases on J, plus 19 bases between the germline ends. The CDR3 goes from the cysteine to the phenylalanine over 15 residues. The only DNA kept is the CDR3, 45 bases in frame from the first base.

The receptor library was made with the immunoSEQ multiplex PCR assay. A mixture of 60 forward primers for TCR Vbeta segments and 13 reverse primers for TCR Jbeta segments was used in the multiplex PCR. Amplification of the CDR3 region of rearranged TCR beta genes was performed with a multiplex PCR assay on genomic DNA. The amplified TCR beta libraries were sequenced on the Illumina HiSeq System as 87-base-pair reads. From the authors' description of their analysis: In a later analysis, 77 million or so unique TCR beta chains were counted across the 650 to 700 repertoires, and about 10 million of these chains were shared by at least two donors. To remove PCR and sequencing errors, raw reads were error-corrected and collapsed into unique sequences using a nearest-neighbor algorithm that merged closely related sequences. To assign V, D and J gene segments, CDR3 sequences were aligned to IMGT reference sequences. For a sequence to be retained, a match of at least six nucleotides was required to both a V gene segment and a J gene segment. Rearrangements were classified as productive when the CDR3 lacked stop codons and remained in frame with V and J, and all other rearrangements were classified as non-productive. Following IMGT convention, CDR3 was defined as the stretch from the second conserved V-encoded cysteine up to the conserved J-encoded phenylalanine. Sequences without an unambiguous match to a single V gene segment were excluded from the earlier analysis of a few hundred of the donors. In an earlier analysis of around 590 of the donors, a V segment was called functional when productive rearrangements were above 56.7%, and segregating when the standard deviation between donors exceeded 5%. To diagnose cytomegalovirus status from the catalog of TCR beta chain sequences, a statistical classification framework was built. In a later analysis, TCR nucleotide sequences were compared against IMGT/GENE-DB human TR gene sequences so that V and J genes could be assigned. In a later analysis, CDR3 sequences and most-parsimonious VDJ recombination scenarios were assigned using the TCRdist pipeline. In a later analysis, each TCR beta chain was defined by its CDR3 amino acid sequence together with its V-gene family, and reads lacking a unique V-gene family were excluded. To address suspected cross-contamination and a sequencing artifact, a later analysis removed some 620 highly shared, low-generation-probability nucleotide sequences. In a later analysis, a clonal expansion index was calculated for each public chain from normalized within-repertoire ranks of inferred template counts. In a later analysis, generation probabilities were computed with a VDJ recombination model fitted to out-of-frame rearrangements, and the resulting probabilities were checked against IGoR. In a later analysis, TCR-TCR, TCR-HLA and TCR-CMV co-occurrence was scored with hypergeometric tests, and a repertoire-size bias correction was applied to TCR pairs. To estimate false discovery rates, a later analysis permuted the HLA or CMV assignments 20 times. In a later analysis, co-occurring TCRs were grouped using DBSCAN, and TCRdist sequence similarity was added for clustering within HLA-allele-positive subsets. Repertoires with fewer than 30,000 or more than 120,000 public chains were left out of co-occurrence clustering, as were about 5 repertoires with anomalous nucleotide sharing. TCRdb limited this immuneACCESS table to in-frame rearrangements with V and J called. A share of clones is missing; checked studies link under half to unresolved V genes, and the rest is unexplained. The D gene and trimming were derived from the DNA, and the V and J assignments and clone size from that table. The table for this sample lists more than 90,000 clones; around 81% of them were counted only once. Roughly 4% of the sample belongs to the ten largest clones.

Sequencing was carried out using PBMCs. The chain was built from TRBV29-1 and TRBJ2-1; TRBD2 is possibly the D segment (6 matching bases). This receptor was identified in a woman in her 70s in good health and CMV-seropositive. The CDR3 in this case is CSVGPTAGKSNEQFF. The DNA sequence reads TGCAGCGTTGGACCTACCGCGGGGAAATCCAATGAGCAGTTCTTC.